Shown below are 10 T cell receptor beta chains from a single sample sequenced in a study of regulatory T cells in long-lasting Graves disease. This sample's time point: newly diagnosed GD, antithyroid drugs for less than 3 months. RNA from PBMCs was the source of the TCR library. Both iRepertoire HTBI primers and Arm-PCR of CDR3 regions were used to build the TCR beta libraries. TCRdb fed the multiplex PCR reads into MiXCR, producing one record per CDR3 protein. The table has 200,000 to 300,000 distinct CDR3 sequences, roughly 21% seen once. The sequenced sample was peripheral blood mononuclear cells (PBMCs), obtained at new diagnosis, from a patient treated with antithyroid drugs. These TCRs come from a female donor with Graves disease.

As regards this clonotype: This probably arose from a read error, given a far larger clone one base away. V usage is TRBV20-1 and J usage is TRBJ2-7; D is possibly TRBD2 (7 bases). Germline loops: CDR1 DFQATT, CDR2 SNEGSKA (reference sequence). This CDR3 is 12 amino acids long. The CDR3 loop reads CRGGAPDNEQYF. CDR3 in DNA: TGCAGGGGGGGGGCGCCGGACAATGAGCAGTACTTC.

This clonotype was found many times. The V and J genes are TRBV20-1 and TRBJ2-1; 13 positions agree with TRBD2. From germline, CDR1 is DFQATT and CDR2 SNEGSKA (reference sequence). V gave up 6 bases and J gave up 10 bases; unmatched junction bases: 9. This CDR3 is 14 amino acids long. The CDR3 DNA sequence: TGCAGTGCACCCACTAGCGGGGGGGCCTGGGAGCAGTTCTTC. Its protein product is CSAPTSGGAWEQFF.

This clonotype turned up a few times. V and J are TRBV5-6 and TRBJ1-1, with D perhaps TRBD1 (5 bases). The V end lost 4 bases, the J end lost 3 bases, and 19 bases lay between the germline ends. This CDR3 comprises 16 residues. The germline V gene encodes CDR1 SGHDT and CDR2 YYEEEE. The CDR3 spells CASSPGGGLGYTEAFF. CDR3 nucleotide sequence: TGTGCCAGCAGCCCTGGTGGGGGTTTAGGGTACACTGAAGCTTTCTTT.

This clonotype was counted ten times or more. The CDR3 DNA sequence: TGCGCCAGCGGGTCCGAGGTCTACACTGAAGCTTTCTTT. It codes for CASGSEVYTEAFF. The chain recombines TRBV10-2 with TRBJ1-1; D not resolved. This CDR3 region has 13 residues. Germline assignment: CDR1 WSHSY and CDR2 SAAADI. The V and J ends lost 8 bases and 3 bases respectively, with 13 bases between them.

This clonotype came up many times. The gene calls are TRBV2 and TRBJ2-5; 9 bases are a match to TRBD2. In germline, CDR1 is SNHLY, CDR2 FYNNEI. CDR3 size: 15 residues. Losses at the gene ends were 3 bases for V and 5 bases for J; bases not matched to a gene: 7. The chain's CDR3 is CASSEASGVSETQYF. For the CDR3, the DNA is TGTGCCAGCAGTGAGGCTAGCGGGGTTTCTGAGACCCAGTACTTC.

In its sample, this clonotype was seen many times. The rearrangement links TRBV3-1 to TRBJ1-6; D ambiguous. The germline V gene encodes CDR1 LGHDT and CDR2 YNNKEL (reference sequence). V was shortened by 1 base and J by 10 bases, with 14 bases between the two germline ends. This CDR3 is 15 amino acids long. Here the CDR3 DNA reads TGTGCCAGCAGCCAAGGGGCCCGGACTGAATCACCCCTCCACTTT. It encodes CASSQGARTESPLHF.

V and J are TRBV29-1 and TRBJ2-7, with unresolved D. V gave up 1 base and J gave up 2 bases, with 12 bases separating them. The CDR3 sequence is 14 residues long. The germline gives CDR1 SQVTM, CDR2 ANQGSEA. Written as DNA, the CDR3 is TGCAGCGTTGAAGGTCTCATGGGGACCTACGAGCAGTACTTC. It encodes CSVEGLMGTYEQYF.

This clonotype was detected ten times or more. V usage is TRBV7-6 and J usage is TRBJ2-3; 16 positions match TRBD2. Per the germline V gene, CDR1 is SGHVS and CDR2 is FNYEAQ. The CDR3 sequence is 18 residues long. The junction had 7 bases not matched to a gene; V was cut back by 1 base and J by 6 bases. The CDR3 spells CASSLESGLAGGPDTQYF. The DNA for the CDR3 is TGTGCCAGCAGCTTAGAGTCGGGACTAGCGGGGGGGCCGGATACGCAGTATTTT.

This clonotype was detected ten times or more. This chain joins TRBV18 and TRBJ1-3, with D unresolved. The V and J ends lost 5 bases and 1 base respectively, with 12 bases between them. This CDR3 comprises 15 residues. The V gene's germline CDR1 is KGHSH and CDR2 LQKENI. Here the CDR3 reads CASSKTKASGNTIYF. The CDR3 nucleotides read TGTGCCAGCTCAAAGACCAAAGCATCTGGAAACACCATATATTTT.

This clonotype has a count of ten or more. The rearrangement links TRBV10-3 to TRBJ1-5; D is undetermined. Trimming took 5 bases from V and 6 from J, leaving 11 bases between them. CDR1 and CDR2 from the germline V gene are ENHRY and SYGVKD. This CDR3 is built from 13 residues. The CDR3 loop reads CAISPDWGQPQHF. The CDR3 nucleotides are TGTGCCATCAGTCCCGACTGGGGTCAGCCCCAGCATTTT.